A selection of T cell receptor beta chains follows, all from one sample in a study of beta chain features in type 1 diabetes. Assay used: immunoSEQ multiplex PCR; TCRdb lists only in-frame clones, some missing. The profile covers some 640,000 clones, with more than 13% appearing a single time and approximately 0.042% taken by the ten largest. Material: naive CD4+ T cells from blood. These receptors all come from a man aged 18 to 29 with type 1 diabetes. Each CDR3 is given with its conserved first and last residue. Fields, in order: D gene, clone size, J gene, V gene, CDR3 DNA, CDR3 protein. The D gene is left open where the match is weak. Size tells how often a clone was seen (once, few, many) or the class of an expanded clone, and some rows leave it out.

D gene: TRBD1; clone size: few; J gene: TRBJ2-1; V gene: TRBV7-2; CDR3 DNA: TGTGCCAGCAGCTTAGGACAGGGGCACAATGAGCAGTTCTTC; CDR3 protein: CASSLGQGHNEQFF
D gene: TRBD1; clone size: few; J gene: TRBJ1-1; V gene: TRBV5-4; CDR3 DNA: TGTGCCAGCAGCTTAACGGGGGACAGGAACACTGAAGCTTTCTTT; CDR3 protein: CASSLTGDRNTEAFF
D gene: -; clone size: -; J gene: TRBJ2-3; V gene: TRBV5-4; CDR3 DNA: TGTGCCAGCAGCTTGGGGCTAGTCGGCCTAGTGGATACGCAGTATTTT; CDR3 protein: CASSLGLVGLVDTQYF
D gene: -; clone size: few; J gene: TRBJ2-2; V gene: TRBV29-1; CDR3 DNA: TGCAGCGTGGTCCCAACTCTAGGGGTGGGGGTTCTGTTTTTT; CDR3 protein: CSVVPTLGVGVLFF
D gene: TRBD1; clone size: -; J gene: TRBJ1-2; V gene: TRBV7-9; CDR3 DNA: TGTGCCAGCAGCTCCTCTACAGGGGTGTACTACGGCTACACCTTC; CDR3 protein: CASSSSTGVYYGYTF
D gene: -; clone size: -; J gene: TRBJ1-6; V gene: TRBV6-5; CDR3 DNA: TGTGCCAGCAGCGAAACCCGGAATTCACCCCTCCACTTT; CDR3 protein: CASSETRNSPLHF
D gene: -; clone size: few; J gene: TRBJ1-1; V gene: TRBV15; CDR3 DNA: TGTGCCACCACTCCAAGAGCATTGAACACTGAAGCTTTCTTT; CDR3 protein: CATTPRALNTEAFF
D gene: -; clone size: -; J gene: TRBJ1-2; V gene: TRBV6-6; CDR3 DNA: TGTGCCAGCAGTTACTCCGGACAGCCGCTTAACTATGGCTACACCTTC; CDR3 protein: CASSYSGQPLNYGYTF
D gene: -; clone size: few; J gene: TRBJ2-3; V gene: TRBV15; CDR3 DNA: TGTGCCACCAGCAGAGGGGGAACAGATACGCAGTATTTT; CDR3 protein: CATSRGGTDTQYF
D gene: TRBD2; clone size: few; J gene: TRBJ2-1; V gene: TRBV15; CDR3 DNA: TGTGCCACCAGCAGAGGCACTAGCGGACGCTCCTACAATGAGCAGTTCTTC; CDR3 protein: CATSRGTSGRSYNEQFF
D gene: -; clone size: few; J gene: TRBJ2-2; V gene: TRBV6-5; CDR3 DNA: TGTGCCTCCCGGGGCCAGGGATCAATGACCGGGGAGCTGTTTTTT; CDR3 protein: CASRGQGSMTGELFF
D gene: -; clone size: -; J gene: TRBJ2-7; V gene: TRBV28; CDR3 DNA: TGTGCCAGCAGACTCGGGCAGGGCGAGTACTACGAGCAGTACTTC; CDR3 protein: CASRLGQGEYYEQYF
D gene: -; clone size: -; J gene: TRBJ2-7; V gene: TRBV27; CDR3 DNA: TGTGCCAGCAGTTCCGGGCAGTTCCTAACCTACGAGCAGTACTTC; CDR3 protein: CASSSGQFLTYEQYF
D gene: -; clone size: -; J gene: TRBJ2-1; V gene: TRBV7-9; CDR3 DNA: TGTGCCAGCAGCCATACCGGGACATTGTACAATGAGCAGTTCTTC; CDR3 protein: CASSHTGTLYNEQFF
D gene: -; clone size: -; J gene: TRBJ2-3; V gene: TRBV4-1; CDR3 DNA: TGCGCCAGCAGCCAAGGACCGGGAAGCACAGATACGCAGTATTTT; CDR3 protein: CASSQGPGSTDTQYF
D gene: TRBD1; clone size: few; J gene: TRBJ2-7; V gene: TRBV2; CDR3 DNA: TGTGCCAGCACCCCTGACAGGGTCCACGAGCAGTACTTC; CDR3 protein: CASTPDRVHEQYF
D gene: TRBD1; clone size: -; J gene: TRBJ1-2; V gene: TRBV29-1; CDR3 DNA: TGCAGCTCCGACCCGGGACAGGGGAACTATGGCTACACCTTC; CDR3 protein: CSSDPGQGNYGYTF
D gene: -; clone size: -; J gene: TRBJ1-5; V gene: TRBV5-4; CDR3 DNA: TGTGCCAGCAGCTTCGGGGGGAATAGCAATCAGCCCCAGCATTTT; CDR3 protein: CASSFGGNSNQPQHF
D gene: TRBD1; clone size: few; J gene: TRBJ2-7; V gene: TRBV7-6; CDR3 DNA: TGTGCCAGCAGCTTGGTTGGACAGGGGGCCCTGTTCTACGAGCAGTACTTC; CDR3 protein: CASSLVGQGALFYEQYF
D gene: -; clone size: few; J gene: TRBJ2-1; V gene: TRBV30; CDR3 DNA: TGTGCCTGGAGTCCGGGATCCTACAATGAGCAGTTCTTC; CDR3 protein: CAWSPGSYNEQFF
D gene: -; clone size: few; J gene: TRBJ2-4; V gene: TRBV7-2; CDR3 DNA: TGTGCCAGCAGCTTAGGTGTAGCGGAAAACATTCAGTACTTC; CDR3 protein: CASSLGVAENIQYF
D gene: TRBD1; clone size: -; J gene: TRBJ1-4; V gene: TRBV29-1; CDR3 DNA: TGCAGCGTTGTCCAGGGGGAAGAAAAACTGTTTTTT; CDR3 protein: CSVVQGEEKLFF
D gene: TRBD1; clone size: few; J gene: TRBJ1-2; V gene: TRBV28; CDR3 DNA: TGTGCCAGCAGTTTTGACAGGGACTATGGCTACACCTTC; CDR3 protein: CASSFDRDYGYTF
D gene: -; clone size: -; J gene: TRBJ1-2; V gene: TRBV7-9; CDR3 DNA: TGTGCCAGCAGCGGACGCAACTGGCGGGGCTATGGCTACACCTTC; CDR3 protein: CASSGRNWRGYGYTF
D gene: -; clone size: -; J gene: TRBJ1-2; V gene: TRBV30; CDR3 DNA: TGTGCCTGGAGTGCGGGGGTTTTCTATGGCTACACCTTC; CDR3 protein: CAWSAGVFYGYTF
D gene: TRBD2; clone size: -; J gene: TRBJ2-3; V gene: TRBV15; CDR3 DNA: TGTGCCACCAGCAGAGATCAGCGGGGGGCTAGCACAGATACGCAGTATTTT; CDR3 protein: CATSRDQRGASTDTQYF
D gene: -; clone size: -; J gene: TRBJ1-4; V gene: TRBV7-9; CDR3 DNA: TGTGCCAGCAGCCGCGTTCCGGACAGTCTGTTTTTT; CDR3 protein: CASSRVPDSLFF
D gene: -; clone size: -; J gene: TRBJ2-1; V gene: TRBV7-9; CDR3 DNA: TGTGCCAGCAGCCCCGCTGGGACTCCGTACAGTGAGCAGTTCTTC; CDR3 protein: CASSPAGTPYSEQFF
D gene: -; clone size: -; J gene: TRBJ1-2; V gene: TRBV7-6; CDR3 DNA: TGTGCCAGCAGCTTAGGACAGAGTGAAGGCTACACCTTC; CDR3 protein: CASSLGQSEGYTF
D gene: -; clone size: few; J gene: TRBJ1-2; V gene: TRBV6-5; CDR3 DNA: TGTGCCAGCAGCAGCCAAGGGGACGGTAGCTATGGCTACACCTTC; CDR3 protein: CASSSQGDGSYGYTF
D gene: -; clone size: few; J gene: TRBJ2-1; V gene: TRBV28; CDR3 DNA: TGTGCCTGCCAGGGGCCGATTGGGAGTGAGCAGTTCTTC; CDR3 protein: CACQGPIGSEQFF